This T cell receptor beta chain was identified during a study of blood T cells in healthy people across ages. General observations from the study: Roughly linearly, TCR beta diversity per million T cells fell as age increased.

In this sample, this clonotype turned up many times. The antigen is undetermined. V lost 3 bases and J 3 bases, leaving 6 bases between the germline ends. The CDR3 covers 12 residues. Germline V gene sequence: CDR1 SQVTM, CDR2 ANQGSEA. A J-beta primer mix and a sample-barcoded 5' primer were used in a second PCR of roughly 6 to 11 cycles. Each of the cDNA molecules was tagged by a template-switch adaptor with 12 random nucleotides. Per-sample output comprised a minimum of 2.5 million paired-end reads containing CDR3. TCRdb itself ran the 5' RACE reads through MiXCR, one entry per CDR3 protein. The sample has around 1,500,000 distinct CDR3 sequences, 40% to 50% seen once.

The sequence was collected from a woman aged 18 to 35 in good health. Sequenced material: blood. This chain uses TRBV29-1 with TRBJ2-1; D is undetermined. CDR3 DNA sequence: TGCAGCGTTGAGGGCAGCTACAATGAGCAGTTCTTC. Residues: CSVEGSYNEQFF.